The entry below gives a single T cell receptor beta chain sequence along with its context. The target antigen is unknown. This sample was included in a study of cytomegalovirus exposure and HLA in healthy donors. The CDR3 totals 15 residues. V shed 6 bases, J shed 5 bases, and the junction held 6 bases outside the gene matches. Per the germline V gene, CDR1 is KGHSH and CDR2 is LQKENI. Points from the study as a whole: Most TCR sequences were rare, but some public TCRs occurred in many donors.

Sequencing used immunoSEQ multiplex PCR; TCRdb keeps in-frame clones, though not all of them. This sample has around 400,000 clones; 86% occur once, and the top ten carry about 0.8%. The chain carries TRBV18 and TRBJ2-1; TRBD2 aligns across 11 bases. This clonotype originated in a woman between 18 and 29 years old in good health and CMV-seronegative. Sequencing was done on a sample of PBMCs. CDR3 loop: CASSPTSGTDNEQFF. CDR3 coding DNA: TGTGCCAGCTCCCCGACTAGCGGGACGGACAATGAGCAGTTCTTC. The full variable domain, in which reference TRBV18 and TRBJ2-1 provide the parts outside the CDR3, is NAGVMQNPRHLVRRRGQEARLRCSPMKGHSHVYWYRQLPEEGLKFMVYLQKENIIDESGMPKERFSAEFPKEGPSILRIQQVVRGDSAAYFCASSPTSGTDNEQFFGPGTRLTVL.